In its sample, the clone carrying this TCR beta chain was seen many times. The antigen is undetermined. The sample is drawn from a study of read filtering for tumor transcriptome and immune sequencing. Looking at the study overall: DNase treatment preceded whole-transcriptome library preparation. Overall study results and limits: IR-seq and RNA-seq agreed better without single-read clonotypes. In IR-seq, single-read clonotypes were approximately 83% of clonotypes but around 4% of reads.

This library used roughly 400 ng RNA and molecular barcoded adaptors spanning alpha/delta and beta/gamma chains. TCRdb recomputed calls from the reads with MiXCR, one row per CDR3 protein. This sample has approximately 90,000 distinct CDR3 sequences, with about 22% found just once. The material sequenced was a population of CD138-negative cells sorted from bone marrow. This clonotype was sampled from a donor over 35 with multiple myeloma.

Here the CDR3 DNA reads TGCAGCGTTGTAAGATTACGACAGGGGGCCTTCTCGCAGTATTTT. It translates to CSVVRLRQGAFSQYF. The chain recombines TRBV29-1 with TRBJ2-3, with TRBD1 matching over 10 bases. The CDR3 consists of 15 residues. V was pared by 4 bases and J by 10 bases, with 14 bases of the junction left unmatched. Germline CDR1 SQVTM, CDR2 ANQGSEA.